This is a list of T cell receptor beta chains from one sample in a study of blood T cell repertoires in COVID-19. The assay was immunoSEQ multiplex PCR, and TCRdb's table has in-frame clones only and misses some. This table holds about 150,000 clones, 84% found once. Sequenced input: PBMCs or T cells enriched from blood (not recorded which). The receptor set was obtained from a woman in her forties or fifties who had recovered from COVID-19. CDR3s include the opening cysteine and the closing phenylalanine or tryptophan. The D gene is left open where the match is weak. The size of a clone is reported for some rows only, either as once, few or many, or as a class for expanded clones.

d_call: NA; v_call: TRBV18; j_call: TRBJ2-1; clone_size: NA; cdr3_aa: CASSPTVFPGEQFF; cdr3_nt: TGTGCCAGCTCACCAACGGTATTTCCTGGTGAGCAGTTCTTC
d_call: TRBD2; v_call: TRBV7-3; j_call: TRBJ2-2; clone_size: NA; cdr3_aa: CASSPPPGGGHTGELFF; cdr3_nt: TGTGCCAGCAGCCCGCCCCCTGGCGGGGGGCACACCGGGGAGCTGTTTTTT
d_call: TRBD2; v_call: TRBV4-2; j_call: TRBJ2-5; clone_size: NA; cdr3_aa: CASSQVAGGVGETQYF; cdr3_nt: TGTGCCAGCAGCCAAGTGGCGGGAGGGGTGGGAGAGACCCAGTACTTC
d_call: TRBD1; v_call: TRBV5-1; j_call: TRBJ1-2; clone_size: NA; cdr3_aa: CASSRDRANYGYTF; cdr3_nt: TGCGCCAGCAGCCGGGACAGGGCTAACTATGGCTACACCTTC
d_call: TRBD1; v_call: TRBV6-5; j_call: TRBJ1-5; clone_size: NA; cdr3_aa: CASSRGQGKGQPQHF; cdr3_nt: TGTGCCAGCAGTCGAGGACAGGGGAAAGGGCAGCCCCAGCATTTT
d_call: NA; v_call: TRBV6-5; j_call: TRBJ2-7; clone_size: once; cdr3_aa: CASSYSPGGSYEQYF; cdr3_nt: TGTGCCAGCAGTTACTCGCCAGGGGGGTCCTACGAGCAGTACTTC
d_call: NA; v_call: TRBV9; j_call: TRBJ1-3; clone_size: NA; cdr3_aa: CASSVLPEPSSGNTIYF; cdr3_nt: TGTGCCAGCAGCGTATTACCCGAACCGAGCTCTGGAAACACCATATATTTT
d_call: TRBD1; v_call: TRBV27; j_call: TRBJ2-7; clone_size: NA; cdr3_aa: CASVSSGTANYEQYF; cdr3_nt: TGTGCCAGCGTCTCCTCCGGGACAGCAAACTACGAGCAGTACTTC
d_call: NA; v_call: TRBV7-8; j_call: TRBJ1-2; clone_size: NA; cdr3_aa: CASSPLPETGVYGYTF; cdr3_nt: TGTGCCAGCAGCCCACTTCCTGAGACAGGAGTCTATGGCTACACCTTC
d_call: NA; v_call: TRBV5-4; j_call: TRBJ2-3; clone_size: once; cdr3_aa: CASSLDGVVSTDTQYF; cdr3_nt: TGTGCCAGCAGCTTGGACGGGGTGGTGAGCACAGATACGCAGTATTTT
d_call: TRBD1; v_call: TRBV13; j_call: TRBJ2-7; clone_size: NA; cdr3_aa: CASSLGANRGTYEQYF; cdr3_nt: TGTGCCAGCAGCTTAGGCGCGAACAGGGGAACCTACGAGCAGTACTTC
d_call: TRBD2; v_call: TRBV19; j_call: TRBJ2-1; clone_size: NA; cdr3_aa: CASSMTSGVYNEQFF; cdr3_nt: TGTGCCAGTAGTATGACTAGCGGGGTCTACAATGAGCAGTTCTTC
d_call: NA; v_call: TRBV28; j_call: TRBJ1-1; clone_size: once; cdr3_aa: CASSPPDRYTEAFF; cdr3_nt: TGTGCCAGCAGTCCCCCCGACAGGTACACTGAAGCTTTCTTT
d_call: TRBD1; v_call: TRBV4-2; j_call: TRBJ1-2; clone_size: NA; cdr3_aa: CASSYLTGNYGYTF; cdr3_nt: TGTGCCAGCAGCTACTTGACAGGGAACTATGGCTACACCTTC
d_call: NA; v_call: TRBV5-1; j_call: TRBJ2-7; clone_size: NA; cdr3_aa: CASSGTTSTAGTYEQYF; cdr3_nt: TGCGCCAGCAGCGGGACAACCTCCACCGCAGGGACGTACGAGCAGTACTTC
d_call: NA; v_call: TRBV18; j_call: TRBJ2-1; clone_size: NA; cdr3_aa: CASSYDSYNEQFF; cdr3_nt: TGTGCCAGCTCATACGACAGTTACAATGAGCAGTTCTTC